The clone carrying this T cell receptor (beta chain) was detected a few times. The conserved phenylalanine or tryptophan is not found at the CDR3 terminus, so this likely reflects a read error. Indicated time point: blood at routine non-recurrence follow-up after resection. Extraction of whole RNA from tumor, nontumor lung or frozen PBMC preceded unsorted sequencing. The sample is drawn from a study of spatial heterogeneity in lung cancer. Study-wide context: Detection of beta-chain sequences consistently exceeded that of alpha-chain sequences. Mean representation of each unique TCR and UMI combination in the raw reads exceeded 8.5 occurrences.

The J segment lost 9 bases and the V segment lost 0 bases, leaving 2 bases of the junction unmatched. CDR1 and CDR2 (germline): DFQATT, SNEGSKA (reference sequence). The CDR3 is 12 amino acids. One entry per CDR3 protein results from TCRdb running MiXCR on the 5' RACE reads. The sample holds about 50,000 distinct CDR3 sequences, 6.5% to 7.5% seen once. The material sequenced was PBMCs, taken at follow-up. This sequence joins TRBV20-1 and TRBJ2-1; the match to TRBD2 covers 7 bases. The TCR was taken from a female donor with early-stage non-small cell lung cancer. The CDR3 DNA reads TGCAGTGCTAGAGAGGGGGGGAGTGAGCAGTTCTCC. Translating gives CSAREGGSEQFS.